These 30 T cell receptor beta chains came from one sample sequenced in a study of blood T cell repertoires in COVID-19. TCRdb keeps only in-frame clones here, not all; method: immunoSEQ multiplex PCR. The sample carries over 75,000 clones, nearly 90% recorded once. Sequencing was performed on peripheral blood. These receptor sequences come from a woman of 80 years or more with active COVID-19.

This sequence joins TRBV7-2 and TRBJ2-3; the match to TRBD2 covers 11 bases. The CDR3 covers 15 residues. The ends lost 6 bases at V and 4 bases at J; junction bases unmatched: 6. Per the germline V gene, CDR1 is SGHTA and CDR2 is FQGNSA. The CDR3, as DNA: TGTGCCAGCAGTTTTAGCGGGAGGGCCCCAGATACGCAGTATTTT. The encoded protein is CASSFSGRAPDTQYF.

This clone was counted a single time. The chain joins TRBV7-2 to TRBJ2-1; the match to TRBD2 covers 7 bases. The length of the CDR3 is 12 residues. V lost 3 bases, J lost 11 bases, and 4 bases stayed unmatched. CDR1 is SGHTA, CDR2 FQGNSA, per germline. This chain's CDR3 is CASSLYGGKQFF. The CDR3 DNA follows: TGTGCCAGCAGCTTGTACGGGGGGAAGCAGTTCTTC. The full variable domain, rest sourced from reference TRBV7-2 and TRBJ2-1, is GAGVSQSPSNKVTEKGKDVELRCDPISGHTALYWYRQSLGQGLEFLIYFQGNSAPDKSGLPSDRFSAERTGGSVSTLTIQRTQQEDSAVYLCASSLYGGKQFFGPGTRLTVL.

The V call is TRBV6-5, the J call TRBJ2-5; possible D gene TRBD1, 6 bases. V was pared by 2 bases and J by 1 base, with 8 bases between. CDR1 MNHEY and CDR2 SVGAGI come from the germline V gene. This CDR3 region has 14 residues. Written as DNA, the CDR3 is TGTGCCAGCAGTTACCGCAGGGGCCAAGAGACCCAGTACTTC. It codes for CASSYRRGQETQYF.

V and J are TRBV19 and TRBJ2-3; D is undetermined. This CDR3 has 15 residues. Germline assignment: CDR1 LNHDA and CDR2 SQIVND (reference sequence). V lost 7 bases and J 2 bases, leaving 16 bases between the germline ends. CDR3 sequence reads: CASNTRGAITDTQYF. In nucleotides, the CDR3 is TGTGCCAGTAATACCCGCGGAGCGATCACAGATACGCAGTATTTT.

The rearrangement joins TRBV28 to TRBJ2-7, with a possible D match to TRBD2 (6 bases). The CDR3 is made up of 15 amino acids. Between the trimmed V and J ends, which lost 6 bases and 5 bases, there was a span of 20 bases. The germline CDR1 and CDR2 sequences are MDHEN and SYDVKM. CDR3 region: CASSRGSEGRNEQYF. The CDR3, as DNA: TGTGCCAGCAGCCGGGGCTCGGAGGGCAGAAACGAGCAGTACTTC.

The chain has TRBV6-2 or TRBV6-3 and TRBJ2-1, with 8 bases aligning to TRBD2. The CDR3 is 19 residues long. Trimming at V came to 1 base and at J to 5 bases, leaving 16 bases not matched to a gene. The germline gives CDR1 MNHEY, CDR2 SVGEGT. DNA for the CDR3: TGTGCCAGCAGTTACTTTGCTGACTTAGCGGGAAGAGGCCACAATGAGCAGTTCTTC. This codes for CASSYFADLAGRGHNEQFF.

The V gene is TRBV19, the J gene TRBJ1-5, with D possibly being TRBD1 (6 bases). Trimming stripped 7 bases from V and 7 bases from J, with 23 bases between. Germline loops: CDR1 LNHDA, CDR2 SQIVND (reference sequence). This CDR3 is built from 16 residues. The CDR3 DNA reads TGTGCCAGTACCGAGACACCAGGGGTAGGCTACCAGCCCCAGCATTTT. This translates into CASTETPGVGYQPQHF. The whole variable domain, filled in from reference TRBV19 and TRBJ1-5, reads DGGITQSPKYLFRKEGQNVTLSCEQNLNHDAMYWYRQDPGQGLRLIYYSQIVNDFQKGDIAEGYSVSREKKESFPLTVTSAQKNPTAFYLCASTETPGVGYQPQHFGDGTRLSIL.

This chain connects TRBV5-6 to TRBJ1-4; D may be TRBD1 (5 bases). The CDR3 has 16 amino acids. Germline values: CDR1 SGHDT, CDR2 YYEEEE. V was clipped by 2 bases and J by 4 bases, with 15 bases between them. The CDR3 loop is CASSFPDPGGNEKLFF. The CDR3 nucleotides are TGTGCCAGCAGCTTCCCCGACCCCGGGGGTAATGAAAAACTGTTTTTT.

This chain uses TRBV7-9 with TRBJ2-7; 9 positions agree with TRBD1. This CDR3 has 14 amino acids. The germline V gene has CDR1 SEHNR and CDR2 FQNEAQ (reference sequence). V lost 5 bases and J lost 4; bases outside the gene matches: 6. CDR3 in amino acids: CASSLGQGLYEQYF. For the CDR3, the DNA is TGTGCCAGCAGCCTGGGACAGGGACTATACGAGCAGTACTTC. The full variable domain, with the rest looked up from reference TRBV7-9 and TRBJ2-7, is DTGVSQNPRHKITKRGQNVTFRCDPISEHNRLYWYRQTLGQGPEFLTYFQNEAQLEKSRLLSDRFSAERPKGSFSTLEIQRTEQGDSAMYLCASSLGQGLYEQYFGPGTRLTVT.

The chain is built from TRBV7-9 and TRBJ2-5; D perhaps matches TRBD2 (5 bases). This CDR3 comprises 16 residues. V was cut by 1 base and J by 0 bases, with 12 bases left in between. CDR1 is SEHNR, CDR2 FQNEAQ, per germline (reference sequence). Written as DNA, the CDR3 is TGTGCCAGCAGCTTAGGGAGGACTGTCTACCAAGAGACCCAGTACTTC. Its protein is CASSLGRTVYQETQYF.

The V gene is TRBV4-3, the J gene TRBJ2-3; 10 positions match TRBD2. The CDR3 sequence is 17 residues long. Germline CDR1 reads LGHNA; CDR2 reads YSLEER. J was trimmed by 4 bases and V by 1 base; bases with no gene match: 8. The CDR3 sequence: CASSQALGTSVSDTQYF. The CDR3 DNA is TGCGCCAGCAGCCAAGCGCTCGGGACTAGCGTCTCAGATACGCAGTATTTT.

The chain joins TRBV4-2 to TRBJ2-2; 7 positions agree with TRBD2. The CDR3 has 17 amino acids. Germline-derived CDR1 and CDR2 are LGHNA and YNFKEQ. Germline trimming cut 0 bases from V and 2 bases from J; bases unmatched to any gene: 6. The CDR3 DNA is TGTGCCAGCAGCCAAGAGAATCTAGCGGAAAACACCGGGGAGCTGTTTTTT. Its translation is CASSQENLAENTGELFF.

The chain links TRBV28 to TRBJ1-2, with 8 nucleotides matching TRBD1. Germline V lookup: CDR1 MDHEN, CDR2 SYDVKM. CDR3 size: 13 residues. With V trimmed by 6 bases and J by 1 base, 1 base remained unmatched. CDR3 sequence (DNA): TGTGCCAGCAGCACAGGGGGTAACTATGGCTACACCTTC. It encodes CASSTGGNYGYTF.

The chain has TRBV28 and TRBJ2-5, with 9 bases lining up with TRBD2. CDR3 length: 16 amino acids. Germline V CDR1 and CDR2: MDHEN, SYDVKM. Germline trimming cut 6 bases from V and 4 bases from J; bases unmatched to any gene: 12. This CDR3 reads CASRPSRPLAGETQYF. In DNA, the CDR3 is TGTGCCAGCAGACCCTCTCGCCCACTAGCGGGAGAGACCCAGTACTTC.

The gene calls are TRBV19 and TRBJ2-3, with D tentatively TRBD2 (5 bases). Trimming stripped 5 bases from V and 4 bases from J, with 16 bases between. The CDR3 runs 15 residues. Looked up from germline, CDR1 is LNHDA and CDR2 is SQIVND (reference sequence). In DNA, the CDR3 is TGTGCCAGTAGTTACCGCGCGGGTTTTGCAGATACGCAGTATTTT. This sequence encodes CASSYRAGFADTQYF.

This chain uses TRBV5-4 with TRBJ2-7, with TRBD1 matching over 10 bases. The V segment lost 1 base and the J segment 6 bases; nucleotides outside the gene matches: 4. Looked up from germline, CDR1 is SGHNT and CDR2 is YYREEE (reference sequence). This CDR3 comprises 14 residues. The CDR3 loop reads CASSLTDRGGEQYF. DNA for the CDR3: TGTGCCAGCAGCTTGACGGACAGGGGGGGCGAGCAGTACTTC.

The chain uses TRBV27 and TRBJ2-7; a weak D match, TRBD1 (5 bases). This CDR3 is 9 amino acids long. With 6 bases removed from V and 9 bases from J, the gap between germline ends came to 6 bases. CDR1 is MNHEY and CDR2 is SMNVEV in the germline V gene (reference sequence). The CDR3 nucleotides read TGTGCCAGCAGGGGGCGGCAGTACTTC. Protein: CASRGRQYF.

The chain links TRBV4-2 to TRBJ1-4; 8 nucleotides match TRBD1. J was trimmed by 3 bases and V by 2 bases; bases with no gene match: 8. The CDR3 covers 17 residues. Germline CDR1 is LGHNA and CDR2 is YNFKEQ. The CDR3, as DNA: TGTGCCAGCAGCCAAAACTACAGGGGGGGACCTAATGAAAAACTGTTTTTT. Residues: CASSQNYRGGPNEKLFF.

The rearrangement links TRBV11-2 to TRBJ2-2, with D tentatively TRBD1 (6 bases). CDR1 is SGHAT and CDR2 is FQNNGV in the germline V gene. The CDR3 has 16 amino acids. Trimming stripped 5 bases from V and 6 bases from J, with 19 bases between. The CDR3 nucleotides are TGTGCCAGCAGCCATACATCCATCAGGGGCCCCGGGGAGCTGTTTTTT. Translation: CASSHTSIRGPGELFF.

The rearrangement links TRBV6-5 to TRBJ1-1; D gene ambiguous. This CDR3 is 13 amino acids long. Per germline, CDR1 MNHEY and CDR2 SVGAGI. Deletions cut 7 bases from V and 4 bases from J, with 13 bases between. The CDR3 here is CASNKPGSTEAFF. The CDR3 DNA is TGTGCCAGCAATAAGCCTGGGAGCACTGAAGCTTTCTTT.

V usage is TRBV2 and J usage is TRBJ1-3, with 7 nucleotides matching TRBD1. CDR3 length: 14 amino acids. The trim removed 7 bases at V and 4 bases at J, leaving 7 bases unmatched. From germline, CDR1 is SNHLY and CDR2 FYNNEI. The CDR3 bases are TGTGCCAGCAAAACCGGGACAGCAGGAAACACCATATATTTT. Translating it yields CASKTGTAGNTIYF.

The gene calls are TRBV6-5 and TRBJ1-4; 8 bases line up with TRBD1. V gave up 4 bases and J gave up 5 bases; unmatched junction bases: 6. Germline lookup yields CDR1 MNHEY and CDR2 SVGAGI. This CDR3 is built from 15 residues. The CDR3 DNA reads as TGTGCCAGCAGTTCAAGACAGGGGAGGAATGAAAAACTGTTTTTT. Its protein is CASSSRQGRNEKLFF.

The V call is TRBV28, the J call TRBJ2-2; 10 bases align to TRBD2. The germline CDR1 and CDR2 sequences are MDHEN and SYDVKM. The CDR3 contains 16 residues. The V and J ends lost 4 bases and 1 base, in that order; junction bases with no gene match: 3. The CDR3 nucleotides are TGTGCCAGCAGTTCCTGGACTAGCGGGAACACCGGGGAGCTGTTTTTT. Its translation is CASSSWTSGNTGELFF. Full variable domain (outside the CDR3, taken from reference TRBV28 and TRBJ2-2): DVKVTQSSRYLVKRTGEKVFLECVQDMDHENMFWYRQDPGLGLRLIYFSYDVKMKEKGDIPEGYSVSREKKERFSLILESASTNQTSMYLCASSSWTSGNTGELFFGEGSRLTVL.

The chain recombines TRBV3-1 (or the pseudogene TRBV3-2) with TRBJ2-3; 7 bases fit TRBD2. Germline V gene lookup returns CDR1 LGHDT and CDR2 YNNKEL (reference sequence). The CDR3 has 15 residues. J gave up 5 bases and V 5 bases, and 10 bases lay outside the gene matches. CDR3 loop: CASSARLAPQDTQYF. The CDR3 coding sequence is TGTGCCAGCAGCGCTCGACTAGCACCGCAAGATACGCAGTATTTT.

This chain joins TRBV6-5 and TRBJ2-5; D is possibly TRBD2 (5 bases). The V and J ends lost 6 bases and 5 bases respectively, with 19 bases between them. The length of the CDR3 is 15 residues. Germline CDR1 MNHEY, CDR2 SVGAGI. Here the CDR3 reads CASSRTEAYAETQYF. The CDR3 nucleotides read TGTGCCAGCAGCCGGACGGAGGCGTATGCGGAGACCCAGTACTTC.

The genes are TRBV6-2 or TRBV6-3 and TRBJ2-1, with a weak D call TRBD1 (6 bases). Germline V lookup: CDR1 MNHEY, CDR2 SVGEGT. V lost 2 bases, J lost 7 bases, and 15 bases lay in between. The CDR3 consists of 15 residues. The CDR3 sequence: CASSYDLGGRNEQFF. CDR3 bases: TGTGCCAGCAGTTACGATCTTGGGGGCAGGAATGAGCAGTTCTTC.

Judged by abundance, this clone is medium-sized. J is TRBJ2-2 and V is TRBV24-1; 9 bases map to TRBD1. The CDR3 consists of 18 residues. Germline CDR1 KGHDR, CDR2 SFDVKD. The V segment lost 5 bases and the J segment 5 bases; nucleotides outside the gene matches: 14. The CDR3 sequence: CATSVFPLGQGRTGELFF. The CDR3 DNA reads as TGTGCCACCAGTGTATTCCCCCTCGGACAGGGGCGGACCGGGGAGCTGTTTTTT.

Remarks on this clone: At one end the junction does not follow the germline gene, possibly because of a read error. The CDR3 region is CSAIGHSRVGF. DNA of the CDR3: TGCAGTGCTATCGGTCACTCCAGGGTTGGCTTC. The rearrangement joins TRBV20-1 to TRBJ2-7, with D possibly TRBD1 on 5 matching bases. The CDR3 runs 11 residues. Germline V gene lookup returns CDR1 DFQATT and CDR2 SNEGSKA (reference sequence).

The chain employs TRBV6-5 and TRBJ2-3; D not certain. The V gene lost 0 bases and the J gene lost 4 bases, with 14 bases spanning the gap. The CDR3 is made up of 16 amino acids. Germline V lookup: CDR1 MNHEY, CDR2 SVGAGI. CDR3 sequence: CASSYSTQTYPDTQYF. The DNA for the CDR3 is TGTGCCAGCAGTTACTCGACCCAGACATATCCAGATACGCAGTATTTT.

The V gene is TRBV27, the J gene TRBJ2-7, with a tentative D call TRBD2 (5 bases). CDR1 is MNHEY and CDR2 is SMNVEV in the germline V gene (reference sequence). This CDR3 is 14 amino acids long. The germline V and J ends were trimmed by 5 bases and 1 base, with 12 bases remaining between them. This CDR3 reads CASSRASRSYEQYF. In nucleotides, the CDR3 is TGTGCCAGCAGTCGGGCTAGCCGATCCTACGAGCAGTACTTC.